Sequencing of this T cell receptor beta chain was carried out in a study of OX40 agonist ivuxolimab in advanced cancers. Study-wide context: Under the entry rules, prior anti-PD-1, anti-PD-L1 or anti-CTLA-4 therapy was allowed, and roughly 39% had some. Three dose-escalation patients had partial responses: one with hepatocellular carcinoma and two with cutaneous melanoma. Study-wide results and limits: Also present in some nonresponders was a low level of normalized T-cell clonal expansion.

CDR1 and CDR2 (germline): WNHNN, SYGVQD (reference sequence). V lost 4 bases and J 6 bases, leaving 9 bases between the germline ends. CDR3 length: 13 amino acids. Using immunoSEQ multiplex PCR, the repertoire was profiled, and TCRdb retains in-frame clones only, with some absent. The sample yields fewer than 75,000 clones, 80% seen once. This clone was seen a handful of times. As yet, its antigen is unknown. This TCR came from an adult with an advanced solid tumor such as melanoma, head and neck, liver or kidney cancer. Sequencing used CD4+ or CD8+ T cells sorted from blood, obtained in a trial of the OX40 agonist ivuxolimab. V usage is TRBV10-1 and J usage is TRBJ2-2; D remains ambiguous. The CDR3 region is CASSVKGAGELFF. The CDR3 DNA sequence: TGCGCCAGCAGTGTGAAGGGCGCCGGGGAGCTGTTTTTT.